This TCR beta chain was captured in a study of blood T cell repertoires in COVID-19. Method: immunoSEQ multiplex PCR; TCRdb's copy keeps in-frame clones and lacks some. The sample lists roughly 150,000 clones, about four fifths occurring once. The germline V gene has CDR1 KGHSH and CDR2 LQKENI. V was pared by 3 bases and J by 7 bases, with 13 bases between. The CDR3 has 15 residues. Sequencing was done on a sample of peripheral blood. This clonotype was sampled from a man aged 60 to 69 with acute or convalescent COVID-19. The chain uses TRBV18 and TRBJ1-6, with D possibly TRBD1 on 5 matching bases. CDR3 region: CASSPGTGSNSPLHF. The DNA for the CDR3 is TGTGCCAGCTCACCGGGAACAGGCTCCAATTCACCCCTCCACTTT.